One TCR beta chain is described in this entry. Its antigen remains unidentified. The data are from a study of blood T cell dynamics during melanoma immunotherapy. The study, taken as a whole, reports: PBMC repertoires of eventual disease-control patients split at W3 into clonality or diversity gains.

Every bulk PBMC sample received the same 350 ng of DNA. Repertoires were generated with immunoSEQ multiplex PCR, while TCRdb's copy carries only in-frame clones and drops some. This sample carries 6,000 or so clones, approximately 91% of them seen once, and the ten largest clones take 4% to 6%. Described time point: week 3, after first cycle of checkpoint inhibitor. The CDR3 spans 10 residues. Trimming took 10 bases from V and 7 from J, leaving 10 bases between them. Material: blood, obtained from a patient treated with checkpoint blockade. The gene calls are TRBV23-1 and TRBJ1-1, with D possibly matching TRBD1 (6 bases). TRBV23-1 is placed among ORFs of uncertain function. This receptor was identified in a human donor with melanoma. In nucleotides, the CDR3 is TGCGCCAATCGGACAGATGAAGCTTTCTTT. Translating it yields CANRTDEAFF.